This T cell receptor beta chain comes out of a study of post-analysis software for immune sequencing data. Overall study: There were relapsing-remitting, secondary progressive and progressive-relapsing multiple sclerosis among the disease courses included.

The sample holds a few counts of this clonotype. Its antigen is unknown. Study-wide results and caveats: The five TRBV segments detected at higher frequency in patients than in controls included TRBV5-6, TRBV5-1 and TRBV20-1. Multiple sclerosis was associated with a significant reduction in normalized Chao1 diversity relative to controls.

Per the germline V gene, CDR1 is WNHNN and CDR2 is SYGVQD (reference sequence). This CDR3 region has 17 residues. V shed 4 bases, J shed 4 bases, and the junction held 5 bases outside the gene matches. Tagging with unique molecular identifiers was a feature of the TCR beta cDNA libraries. Roughly 500,000 cDNA molecules were obtained per 1 to 10 million input T cells. Using its own MiXCR run on the PCR reads, TCRdb lists one record per CDR3 protein. The sample has hundreds of thousands of distinct CDR3 sequences; 40% to 50% are singletons. The chain combines TRBV10-1 with TRBJ2-1; 15 bases fit TRBD2. Source material: blood. The TCR comes from a girl aged 10-17 years with multiple sclerosis. CDR3 protein: CASSALGLAGGYNEQFF. The CDR3 DNA is TGCGCCAGCAGTGCATTGGGACTAGCGGGAGGTTACAATGAGCAGTTCTTC.